These 28 T cell receptor beta chains came from one sample sequenced in a study of patients and donors after allogeneic stem cell transplantation (TCRdb year 2020). The method behind the library was RT-PCR. These reads were obtained on a NextSeq 550. TCRdb cleaned the public reads at Q25 with fastp, built clones with MiXCR and kept in-frame beta chains. When rows share a CDR3 protein, they turn into one entry using the most common DNA and genes. Here the sample has 200,000 to 250,000 distinct CDR3 sequences; over 12% occur a single time. The biggest ten clones account for more than 9% of the sample. The sample was blood, either unsorted or a sorted T cell fraction (not recorded which). These receptors all come from a human donor who was either an allogeneic HSCT recipient or a stem cell or donor lymphocyte infusion donor (not recorded which). It is not recorded whose cells these are; they may come from a transplant donor.

This clonotype was seen at least ten times. This rearrangement joins TRBV4-1 to TRBJ1-4; 10 bases line up with TRBD1. The germline CDR1 and CDR2 sequences are MGHRA and YSYEKL. After removal of 4 bases from V and 7 bases from J, the junction contained 9 bases not matched to a gene. The CDR3 loop spans 16 amino acids. The CDR3 sequence: CASSPTPDRGGEKLFF. CDR3 DNA: TGCGCCAGCAGCCCCACCCCGGACAGGGGGGGTGAAAAACTGTTTTTT.

As regards this clonotype: It may be a read error: a sequence one base away is much more abundant. This rearrangement joins TRBV20-1 to TRBJ1-3, with 8 nucleotides matching TRBD1. The CDR3 spans 15 residues. CDR1 DFQATT and CDR2 SNEGSKA come from the germline V gene (reference sequence). The CDR3 reads CSALPQGALGNTVYF. As DNA, the CDR3 is TGCAGTGCGCTACCTCAGGGGGCGCTTGGAAACACCGTATATTTT.

The J gene is TRBJ2-7, the V gene TRBV4-2, with 9 bases aligning to TRBD1. Per the germline V gene, CDR1 is LGHNA and CDR2 is YNFKEQ. V shed 0 bases and J 4 bases; nucleotides not matched to a gene: 4. The CDR3 spans 15 residues. CDR3 nucleotide sequence: TGTGCCAGCAGCCAAGAACAGGGGGCGCATTACGAGCAGTACTTC. It translates to CASSQEQGAHYEQYF.

This clonotype was recorded a few times. J is TRBJ2-3 and V is TRBV3-1; TRBD2 aligns across 10 bases. Trimming cost V 5 bases and J 1 base; bases outside gene matches: 6. The CDR3 sequence is 16 residues long. Germline assignment: CDR1 LGHDT and CDR2 YNNKEL (reference sequence). CDR3 protein: CASSSIAGGRTDTQYF. CDR3 sequence (DNA): TGTGCCAGCAGCTCTATAGCGGGGGGACGCACAGATACGCAGTATTTT.

The chain is built from TRBV4-1 and TRBJ1-4, with D hard to call. The CDR3 extends over 15 amino acids. Germline CDR1 is MGHRA and CDR2 is YSYEKL. V lost 2 bases, J lost 5 bases, and 12 bases lay in between. The CDR3 spells CASSQWEGINEKLFF. CDR3 DNA sequence: TGCGCCAGCAGCCAATGGGAAGGCATAAATGAAAAACTGTTTTTT.

The chain recombines TRBV28 with TRBJ1-4; 9 nucleotides agree with TRBD1. The CDR3 runs to 15 residues. V lost 5 bases and J lost 7; bases outside the gene matches: 8. CDR1 is MDHEN, CDR2 SYDVKM, per germline. CDR3 coding DNA: TGTGCCAGCAGTGAGACAGGGGGATCGGGTGAAAAACTGTTTTTT. It yields the protein CASSETGGSGEKLFF.

This clonotype was detected only a few times. The rearrangement joins TRBV7-3 to TRBJ1-6; D may be TRBD1 (5 bases). From germline, CDR1 is SGHTA and CDR2 FQGTGA. The V and J ends lost 5 bases and 7 bases respectively, with 15 bases between them. The CDR3 is made up of 15 amino acids. The CDR3 is CASSKGTGGNSPLHF. CDR3 nucleotide sequence: TGTGCCAGCAGCAAGGGGACCGGTGGGAATTCACCCCTCCACTTT.

The chain is built from TRBV4-2 and TRBJ2-7; D might be TRBD1 (6 bases). Trimming cost V 0 bases and J 3 bases, with 27 bases left between them. From germline, CDR1 is LGHNA and CDR2 YNFKEQ. The CDR3 length is 20 residues. The CDR3 here is CASSQETGTFSVGRDYEQYF. The CDR3 DNA is TGTGCCAGCAGCCAAGAAACCGGGACATTTAGTGTTGGTCGGGACTACGAGCAGTACTTC.

The rearrangement links TRBV6-5 to TRBJ2-1; 8 bases line up with TRBD1. V lost 4 bases and J lost 7; bases outside the gene matches: 9. This CDR3 has 15 amino acids. Germline-derived CDR1 and CDR2 are MNHEY and SVGAGI. The CDR3 nucleotides read TGTGCCAGCAGTTTCCGACAGGGGTATCAGAATGAGCAGTTCTTC. It encodes CASSFRQGYQNEQFF.

This clonotype occurred many times. The genes are TRBV6-2 or TRBV6-3 and TRBJ1-1; D remains ambiguous. V was pared by 6 bases and J by 6 bases, with 11 bases between. The germline gives CDR1 MNHEY, CDR2 SVGEGT. CDR3 length: 12 amino acids. CDR3 bases: TGTGCCAGCAGCCAACAGTCGTCTGAAGCTTTCTTT. This gives the protein CASSQQSSEAFF.

The chain links TRBV5-4 to TRBJ2-1; possible D gene TRBD2, 7 bases. Germline V gene sequence: CDR1 SGHNT, CDR2 YYREEE (reference sequence). V was shortened by 0 bases and J by 6 bases, with 10 bases between the two germline ends. CDR3 length: 14 amino acids. The CDR3: CASSLVGGRNEQFF. The CDR3 coding sequence is TGTGCCAGCAGCTTGGTGGGGGGGCGCAATGAGCAGTTCTTC.

This clonotype has a count of ten or more. V usage is TRBV5-1 and J usage is TRBJ2-7; D is uncertain. Trimming removed 1 base at V and 4 bases at J, with 6 bases between. Germline CDR1 SGHRS, CDR2 YFSETQ. The CDR3 spans 12 residues. CDR3: CASSLWKYEQYF. The CDR3 nucleotides are TGCGCCAGCAGCTTGTGGAAATACGAGCAGTACTTC.

This clonotype came up many times. V and J are TRBV6-5 and TRBJ1-5; 9 positions agree with TRBD1. Germline lookup yields CDR1 MNHEY and CDR2 SVGAGI. Germline trimming cut 0 bases from V and 6 bases from J; bases unmatched to any gene: 6. This CDR3 contains 16 residues. The CDR3 region is CASSYSTGGQSQPQHF. The CDR3 coding sequence is TGTGCCAGCAGTTACTCTACAGGGGGCCAAAGTCAGCCCCAGCATTTT.

The chain uses TRBV6-5 and TRBJ1-1, with 8 positions matching TRBD1. The CDR3 sequence is 17 residues long. CDR1 is MNHEY, CDR2 SVGAGI, per germline. With V trimmed by 2 bases and J by 7 bases, 15 bases remained unmatched. The CDR3 reads CASSYVDRGLRGGEAFF. The DNA for the CDR3 is TGTGCCAGCAGTTACGTTGACAGGGGTCTAAGGGGCGGTGAAGCTTTCTTT.

This clonotype was detected only a few times. The chain combines TRBV7-2 with TRBJ1-4; TRBD1 aligns across 7 bases. Germline CDR1 SGHTA, CDR2 FQGNSA. The CDR3 is 13 amino acids. Germline trimming cut 5 bases from V and 14 bases from J; bases unmatched to any gene: 11. DNA for the CDR3: TGTGCCAGCAGCCTTCGACAGGGTAGGGGGCTGTTTTTT. It translates to CASSLRQGRGLFF. The variable domain in full, completed from reference TRBV7-2 and TRBJ1-4, reads GAGVSQSPSNKVTEKGKDVELRCDPISGHTALYWYRQSLGQGLEFLIYFQGNSAPDKSGLPSDRFSAERTGGSVSTLTIQRTQQEDSAVYLCASSLRQGRGLFFGSGTQLSVL.

This clonotype was recorded at least ten times. The gene calls are TRBV20-1 and TRBJ2-5; D gene uncertain. V was pared by 7 bases and J by 2 bases, with 17 bases between. The CDR3 is 14 amino acids. Germline-derived CDR1 and CDR2 are DFQATT and SNEGSKA (reference sequence). The CDR3 here is CSVGTKGPQETQYF. The CDR3 DNA sequence: TGCAGTGTGGGAACAAAAGGACCACAAGAGACCCAGTACTTC.

This clonotype was recorded a few times. The chain links TRBV6-2 or TRBV6-3 to TRBJ2-1, with 10 bases fitting TRBD2. Unmatched junction bases numbered 5, after V lost 2 bases and J lost 4 bases. CDR3 length equals 16 residues. CDR1 is MNHEY, CDR2 SVGEGT, per germline. Here the CDR3 reads CASSYPTSGYYNEQFF. The CDR3 nucleotides are TGTGCCAGCAGTTACCCGACTAGCGGGTATTACAATGAGCAGTTCTTC.

The gene calls are TRBV20-1 and TRBJ1-2; no definite D call. Deletions cut 6 bases from V and 1 base from J, with 9 bases between. The CDR3 has 12 residues. Germline CDR1 and CDR2: DFQATT and SNEGSKA (reference sequence). The CDR3: CSARGVNYGYTF. The CDR3 DNA reads TGCAGTGCCCGGGGAGTTAACTATGGCTACACCTTC.

This clonotype was observed at least ten times. The J gene is TRBJ1-1, the V gene TRBV11-2; TRBD1 aligns across 8 bases. This CDR3 spans 15 amino acids. After removal of 5 bases from V and 3 bases from J, the junction contained 8 bases not matched to a gene. Germline values: CDR1 SGHAT, CDR2 FQNNGV. The CDR3 nucleotides are TGTGCCAGCAGCCCCCGGGACAGGATATACACTGAAGCTTTCTTT. This encodes CASSPRDRIYTEAFF.

CDR3 coding DNA: TGCGCCAGCAGTCAAGAAGCGGGAGAACCCTCCTACAATGAGCAGTTCTTC. This translates into CASSQEAGEPSYNEQFF. This chain links TRBV23-1 with TRBJ2-1, with 8 bases that match TRBD2. TRBV23-1 is an ORF; its function is uncertain. The CDR3 contains 17 residues. V was pared by 2 bases and J by 0 bases, with 6 bases of the junction left unmatched.

This clonotype was counted only a few times. The chain uses TRBV15 and TRBJ2-3, with a weak D call TRBD1 (5 bases). This CDR3 spans 16 amino acids. Germline V lookup: CDR1 LNHNV, CDR2 YYDKDF (reference sequence). The germline V and J ends were trimmed by 1 base and 2 bases, with 13 bases remaining between them. The CDR3 here is CATSRAARASTDTQYF. CDR3 coding DNA: TGTGCCACCAGCAGAGCTGCCAGGGCGTCCACAGATACGCAGTATTTT.

This clonotype was counted a few times. The chain uses TRBV10-3 and TRBJ2-1, with a tentative D call TRBD1 (6 bases). The germline CDR1 and CDR2 sequences are ENHRY and SYGVKD. Trimming removed 6 bases from V and 11 bases from J, with 14 bases in between. The CDR3 extends over 12 amino acids. The CDR3 protein is CAISDGQSKQFF. The CDR3 DNA reads TGTGCCATCAGCGACGGACAGAGTAAGCAGTTCTTC.

This clonotype has more than one count but fewer than ten. The chain joins TRBV7-8 to TRBJ2-3; D gene uncertain. The V gene lost 5 bases and the J gene lost 3 bases, with 6 bases spanning the gap. The CDR3 extends over 12 amino acids. Germline lookup yields CDR1 SGHVS and CDR2 FQNEAQ. Written as DNA, the CDR3 is TGTGCCAGCAGCCCGAAGACAGATACGCAGTATTTT. Translation: CASSPKTDTQYF. The full variable domain, its missing parts supplied by reference TRBV7-8 and TRBJ2-3, is GAGVSQSPRYKVAKRGQDVALRCDPISGHVSLFWYQQALGQGPEFLTYFQNEAQLDKSGLPSDRFFAERPEGSVSTLKIQRTQQEDSAVYLCASSPKTDTQYFGPGTRLTVL.

The chain recombines TRBV3-1 with TRBJ1-1; perhaps TRBD1 as D (5 bases). The CDR3 contains 14 residues. Trimming left V 1 base short and J 9 bases short, with 15 bases between. Germline V gene lookup returns CDR1 LGHDT and CDR2 YNNKEL (reference sequence). As DNA, the CDR3 is TGTGCCAGCAGCCAAGGAACGGGGGTCGTTCAAGCTTTCTTT. Translation gives CASSQGTGVVQAFF.

This clonotype showed up many times. The V gene is TRBV4-3, the J gene TRBJ2-7; D uncertain. V lost 0 bases to trimming and J lost 2 bases, with 8 bases between them. Germline CDR1 reads LGHNA; CDR2 reads YSLEER. This CDR3 has 14 amino acids. CDR3 sequence: CASSQDQNTYEQYF. The CDR3, as DNA: TGCGCCAGCAGCCAAGATCAAAACACCTACGAGCAGTACTTC.

A few counts support this clonotype. This chain links TRBV6-4 with TRBJ1-1, with D perhaps TRBD1 (5 bases). This CDR3 has 15 residues. V was pared by 6 bases and J by 0 bases, with 14 bases between. Germline V gives CDR1 MRHNA, CDR2 SNTAGT. CDR3 residues: CASSLFGGMNTEAFF. CDR3 DNA: TGTGCCAGCAGCCTCTTTGGGGGGATGAACACTGAAGCTTTCTTT.

Only a few counts were recorded for this clonotype. The V and J genes are TRBV29-1 and TRBJ1-6; 7 bases are shared with TRBD1. CDR3 length: 14 residues. The V gene end was trimmed by 6 bases and the J gene end by 6 bases; junction bases not matched to a gene: 8. The germline gives CDR1 SQVTM, CDR2 ANQGSEA. CDR3 amino acids: CSVQTGTANSPLHF. In nucleotides, the CDR3 is TGCAGCGTCCAAACCGGGACAGCTAATTCACCCCTCCACTTT.

Only a few counts were recorded for this clonotype. The rearrangement links TRBV4-2 to TRBJ2-1, with TRBD1 matching 7 bases. The CDR3 has 14 residues. CDR1 and CDR2 from the germline V gene are LGHNA and YNFKEQ. V gave up 8 bases and J gave up 10 bases; unmatched junction bases: 14. The CDR3 nucleotides are TGTGCCAGCGGATCGAGCCTTGAACAGGGGGAGCAGTTCTTC. It encodes CASGSSLEQGEQFF.